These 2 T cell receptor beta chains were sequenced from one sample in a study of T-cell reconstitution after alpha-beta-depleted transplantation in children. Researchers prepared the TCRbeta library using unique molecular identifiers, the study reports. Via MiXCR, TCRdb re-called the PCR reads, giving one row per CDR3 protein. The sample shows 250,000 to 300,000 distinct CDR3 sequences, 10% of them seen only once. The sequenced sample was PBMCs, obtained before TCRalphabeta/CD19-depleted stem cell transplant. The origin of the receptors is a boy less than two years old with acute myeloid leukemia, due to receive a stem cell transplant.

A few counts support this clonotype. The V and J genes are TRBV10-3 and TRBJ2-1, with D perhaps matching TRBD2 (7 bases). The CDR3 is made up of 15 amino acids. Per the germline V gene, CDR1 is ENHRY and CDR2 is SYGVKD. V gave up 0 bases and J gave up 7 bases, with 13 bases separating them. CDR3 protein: CAISESGGGPNEQFF. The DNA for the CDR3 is TGTGCCATCAGTGAGTCTGGGGGGGGGCCGAATGAGCAGTTCTTC.

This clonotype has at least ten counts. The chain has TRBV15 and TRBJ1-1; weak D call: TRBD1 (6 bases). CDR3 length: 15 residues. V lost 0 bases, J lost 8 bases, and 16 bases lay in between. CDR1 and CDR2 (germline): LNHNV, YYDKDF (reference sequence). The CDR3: CATSRDPRGGPEAFF. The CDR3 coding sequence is TGTGCCACCAGCAGAGACCCTAGAGGGGGACCAGAAGCTTTCTTT.